The 6 T cell receptor beta chains below were found in one sample sequenced in a study of regulatory T cells in long-lasting Graves disease. In building TCR beta libraries, iRepertoire HTBI primers were used together with Arm-PCR of CDR3 regions. One entry per CDR3 protein, called by TCRdb with MiXCR from the multiplex PCR reads. The table includes around 400,000 distinct CDR3 sequences, roughly 23% detected once. Noted time point: persistent/refractory GD, antithyroid drugs over 5 years with positive TRAb. PBMC RNA was the source of the TCR library. This specimen was peripheral blood mononuclear cells (PBMCs), taken when the disease was refractory, from a patient treated with antithyroid drugs. These receptors were obtained from a middle-aged woman with Graves disease.

This clonotype appeared a few times. This chain connects TRBV13 to TRBJ2-3, with TRBD2 as a possible D gene (6 bases). The CDR3 is 15 residues long. Germline V lookup: CDR1 PRHDT, CDR2 FYEKMQ (reference sequence). The V and J ends lost 4 bases and 2 bases respectively, with 13 bases between them. The CDR3 sequence: CASSSEGRITDTQYF. In DNA, the CDR3 is TGTGCCAGCAGCTCGGAGGGCCGAATCACAGATACGCAGTATTTT.

This sequence joins TRBV20-1 and TRBJ2-1; possible D gene TRBD2, 6 bases. The CDR3 is made up of 14 amino acids. The ends were cut back, 2 bases at V and 3 bases at J, with 11 bases in the middle. CDR1 is DFQATT and CDR2 is SNEGSKA in the germline V gene (reference sequence). The CDR3 is CSARTWRDYNEQFF. As DNA, the CDR3 is TGCAGTGCTAGAACATGGCGGGACTACAATGAGCAGTTCTTC.

This chain links TRBV5-1 with TRBJ2-7, with TRBD1 as a possible D gene (6 bases). The CDR3 has 14 amino acids. V lost 3 bases and J lost 6, with 16 bases in between. From germline, CDR1 is SGHRS and CDR2 YFSETQ. CDR3 loop: CASSWPIQGGEQYF. Written as DNA, the CDR3 is TGCGCCAGCAGCTGGCCCATACAGGGTGGCGAGCAGTACTTC.

The CDR3 spells CSAREGTQPQHF. DNA for the CDR3: TGCAGTGCTAGAGAGGGCACCCAGCCCCAGCATTTT. The chain links TRBV20-1 to TRBJ1-5; no definite D call. CDR1 and CDR2 from the germline V gene are DFQATT and SNEGSKA (reference sequence). The V and J ends lost 0 bases and 7 bases respectively, with 7 bases between them. This CDR3 has 12 residues.

This clonotype has a count of ten or more. J is TRBJ1-3 and V is TRBV12-3 or TRBV12-4; no firm D call. This CDR3 is built from 16 residues. The V and J ends lost 4 bases and 0 bases respectively, with 13 bases between them. The CDR3 region has the DNA TGTGCCAGCAGTTCACTATGGGTTTTCTCTGGAAACACCATATATTTT. This sequence encodes CASSSLWVFSGNTIYF.

At least ten counts were recorded for this clonotype. The chain is built from TRBV6-5 and TRBJ1-6; 7 nucleotides agree with TRBD1. Unmatched junction bases numbered 10, after V lost 0 bases and J lost 8 bases. The CDR3 extends over 17 amino acids. From germline, CDR1 is MNHEY and CDR2 SVGAGI. CDR3 nucleotide sequence: TGTGCCAGCAGTTACTCACGGACAGGCCTGGGGTATTCACCCCTCCACTTT. Its protein is CASSYSRTGLGYSPLHF.